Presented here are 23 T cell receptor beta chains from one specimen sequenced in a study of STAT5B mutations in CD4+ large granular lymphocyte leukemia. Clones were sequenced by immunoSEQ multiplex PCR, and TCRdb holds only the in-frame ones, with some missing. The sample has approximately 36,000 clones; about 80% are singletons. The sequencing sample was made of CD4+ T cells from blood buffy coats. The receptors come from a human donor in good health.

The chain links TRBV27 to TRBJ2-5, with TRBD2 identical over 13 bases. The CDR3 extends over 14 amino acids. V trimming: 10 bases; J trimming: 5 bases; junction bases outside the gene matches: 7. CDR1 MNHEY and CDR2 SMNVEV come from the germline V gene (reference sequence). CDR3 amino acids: CATKLAGGLETQYF. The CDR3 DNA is TGTGCCACCAAACTAGCGGGGGGGCTCGAGACCCAGTACTTC.

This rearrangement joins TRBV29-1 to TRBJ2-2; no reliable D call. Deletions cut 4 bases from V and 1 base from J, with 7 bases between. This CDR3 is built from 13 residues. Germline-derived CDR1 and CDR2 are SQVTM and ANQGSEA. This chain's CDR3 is CSVVWVNTGELFF. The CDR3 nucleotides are TGCAGCGTTGTATGGGTGAACACCGGGGAGCTGTTTTTT.

This CDR3 is CASTRGGGDEQFF. The DNA for the CDR3 is TGTGCCAGCACACGAGGGGGTGGCGATGAGCAGTTCTTC. This chain joins TRBV2 and TRBJ2-1, with D perhaps TRBD1 (6 bases). Germline-derived CDR1 and CDR2 are SNHLY and FYNNEI. Trimming stripped 7 bases from V and 8 bases from J, with 15 bases between. The CDR3 has 13 residues.

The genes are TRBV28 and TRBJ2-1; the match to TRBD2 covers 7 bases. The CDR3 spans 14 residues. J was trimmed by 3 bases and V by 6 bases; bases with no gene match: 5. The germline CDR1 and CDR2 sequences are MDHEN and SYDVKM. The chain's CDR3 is CASRGLAVYNEQFF. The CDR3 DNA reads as TGTGCCAGCAGGGGGCTAGCGGTCTACAATGAGCAGTTCTTC.

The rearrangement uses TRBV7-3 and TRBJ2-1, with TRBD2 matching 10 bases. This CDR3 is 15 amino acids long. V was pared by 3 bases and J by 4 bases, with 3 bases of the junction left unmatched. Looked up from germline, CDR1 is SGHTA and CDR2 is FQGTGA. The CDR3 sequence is CASSFLLAGYNEQFF. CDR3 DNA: TGTGCCAGCAGCTTCTTACTAGCGGGATACAATGAGCAGTTCTTC. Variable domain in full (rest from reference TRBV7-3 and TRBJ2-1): GAGVSQTPSNKVTEKGKYVELRCDPISGHTALYWYRQSLGQGPEFLIYFQGTGAADDSGLPNDRFFAVRPEGSVSTLKIQRTERGDSAVYLCASSFLLAGYNEQFFGPGTRLTVL.

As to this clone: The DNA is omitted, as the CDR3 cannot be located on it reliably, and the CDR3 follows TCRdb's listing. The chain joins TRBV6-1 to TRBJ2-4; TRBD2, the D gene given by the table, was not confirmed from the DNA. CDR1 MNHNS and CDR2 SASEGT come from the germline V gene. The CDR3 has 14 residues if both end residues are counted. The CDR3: CASSEVGGGAVEYF.

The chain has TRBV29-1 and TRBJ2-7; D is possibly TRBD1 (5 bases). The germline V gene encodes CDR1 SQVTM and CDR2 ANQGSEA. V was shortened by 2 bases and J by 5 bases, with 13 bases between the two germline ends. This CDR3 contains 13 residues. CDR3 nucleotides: TGCAGCGTTGAATGGCAGGGTGACGACGAGCAGTACTTC. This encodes CSVEWQGDDEQYF.

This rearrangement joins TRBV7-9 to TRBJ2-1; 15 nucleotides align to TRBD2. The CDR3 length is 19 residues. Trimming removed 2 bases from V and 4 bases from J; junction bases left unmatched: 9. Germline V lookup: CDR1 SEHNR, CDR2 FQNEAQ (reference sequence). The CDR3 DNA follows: TGTGCCAGCAGCTTAACAGGACTAGCGGGGGGGAACGAGTACAATGAGCAGTTCTTC. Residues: CASSLTGLAGGNEYNEQFF.

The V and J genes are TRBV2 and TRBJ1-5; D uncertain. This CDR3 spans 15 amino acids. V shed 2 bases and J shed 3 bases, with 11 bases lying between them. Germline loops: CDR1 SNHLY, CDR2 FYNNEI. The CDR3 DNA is TGTGCCAGCAGTGAACCTGGGGAGGCCAATCAGCCCCAGCATTTT. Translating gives CASSEPGEANQPQHF.

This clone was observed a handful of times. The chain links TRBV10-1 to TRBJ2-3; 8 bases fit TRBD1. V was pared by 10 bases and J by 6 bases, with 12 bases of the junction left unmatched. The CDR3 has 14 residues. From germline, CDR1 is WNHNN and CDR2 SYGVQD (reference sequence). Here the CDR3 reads CATKGQGVEDTQYF. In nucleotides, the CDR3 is TGCGCCACCAAAGGACAGGGTGTGGAGGATACGCAGTATTTT.

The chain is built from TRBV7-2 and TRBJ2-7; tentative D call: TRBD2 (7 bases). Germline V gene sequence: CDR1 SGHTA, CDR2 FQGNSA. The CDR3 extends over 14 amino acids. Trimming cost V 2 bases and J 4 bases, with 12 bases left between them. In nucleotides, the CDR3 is TGTGCCAGCAGCTTATGGGGGGGGCAATACGAGCAGTACTTC. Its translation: CASSLWGGQYEQYF.

Written as DNA, the CDR3 is TGTGCCATCAGTGAGTCTGAGAGAAATCAGCCCCAGCATTTT. Translating it yields CAISESERNQPQHF. The J gene is TRBJ1-5, the V gene TRBV10-3; no reliable D call. Germline V gene data show CDR1 as ENHRY and CDR2 as SYGVKD. The ends were cut back, 0 bases at V and 4 bases at J, with 7 bases in the middle. The CDR3 loop spans 14 amino acids.

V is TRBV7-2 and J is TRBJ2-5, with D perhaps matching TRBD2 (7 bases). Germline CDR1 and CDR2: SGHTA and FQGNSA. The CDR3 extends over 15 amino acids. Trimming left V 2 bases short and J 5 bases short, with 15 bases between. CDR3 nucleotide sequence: TGTGCCAGCAGCTTATGGGGGGGCCAGGGGGAGACCCAGTACTTC. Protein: CASSLWGGQGETQYF.

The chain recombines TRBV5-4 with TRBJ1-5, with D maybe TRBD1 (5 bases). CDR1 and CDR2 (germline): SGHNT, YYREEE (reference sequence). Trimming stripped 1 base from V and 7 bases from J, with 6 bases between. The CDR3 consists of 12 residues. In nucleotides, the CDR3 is TGTGCCAGCAGCTTGCGGGACCAGCCCCAGCATTTT. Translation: CASSLRDQPQHF.

This CDR3 is CASTLTGLNEQYF. The CDR3 region has the DNA TGTGCCAGCACCCTGACAGGGTTGAACGAGCAGTACTTC. V gene TRBV2 combines with J gene TRBJ2-7; 7 nucleotides agree with TRBD1. The ends lost 7 bases at V and 5 bases at J; junction bases unmatched: 8. Germline loops: CDR1 SNHLY, CDR2 FYNNEI. The CDR3 length is 13 residues. The full variable domain, with the rest looked up from reference TRBV2 and TRBJ2-7, is EPEVTQTPSHQVTQMGQEVILRCVPISNHLYFYWYRQILGQKVEFLVSFYNNEISEKSEIFDDQFSVERPDGSNFTLKIRSTKLEDSAMYFCASTLTGLNEQYFGPGTRLTVT.

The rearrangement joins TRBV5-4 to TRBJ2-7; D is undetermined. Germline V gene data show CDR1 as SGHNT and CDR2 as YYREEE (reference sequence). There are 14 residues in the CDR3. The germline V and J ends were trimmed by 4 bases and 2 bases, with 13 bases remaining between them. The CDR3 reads CASSSTAETYEQYF. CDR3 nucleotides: TGTGCCAGCAGCAGCACCGCAGAAACCTACGAGCAGTACTTC.

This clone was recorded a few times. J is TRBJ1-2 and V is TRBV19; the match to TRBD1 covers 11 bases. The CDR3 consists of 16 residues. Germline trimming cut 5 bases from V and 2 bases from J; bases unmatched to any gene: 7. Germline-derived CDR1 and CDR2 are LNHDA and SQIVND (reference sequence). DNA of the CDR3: TGTGCCAGTAGTTGGGGGACAGGGGGGGCCAACTATGGCTACACCTTC. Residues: CASSWGTGGANYGYTF.

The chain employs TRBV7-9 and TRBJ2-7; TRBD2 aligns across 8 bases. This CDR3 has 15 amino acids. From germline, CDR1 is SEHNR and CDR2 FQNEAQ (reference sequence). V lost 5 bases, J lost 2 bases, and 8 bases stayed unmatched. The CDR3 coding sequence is TGTGCCAGCAGCGTCACCGGGACTAGAGCCTACGAGCAGTACTTC. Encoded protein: CASSVTGTRAYEQYF.

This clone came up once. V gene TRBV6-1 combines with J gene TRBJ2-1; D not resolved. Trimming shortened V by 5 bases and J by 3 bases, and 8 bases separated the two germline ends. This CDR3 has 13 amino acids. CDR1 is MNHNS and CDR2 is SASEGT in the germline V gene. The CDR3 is CASSSLYYNEQFF. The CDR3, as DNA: TGTGCCAGCAGTTCTCTCTACTACAATGAGCAGTTCTTC.

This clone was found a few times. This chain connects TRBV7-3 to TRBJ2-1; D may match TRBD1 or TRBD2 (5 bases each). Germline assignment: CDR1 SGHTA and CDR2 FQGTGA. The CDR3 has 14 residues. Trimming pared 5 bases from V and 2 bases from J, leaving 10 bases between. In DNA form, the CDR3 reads TGTGCCAGCAGCCTTGAGGGGACCTACAATGAGCAGTTCTTC. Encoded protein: CASSLEGTYNEQFF.

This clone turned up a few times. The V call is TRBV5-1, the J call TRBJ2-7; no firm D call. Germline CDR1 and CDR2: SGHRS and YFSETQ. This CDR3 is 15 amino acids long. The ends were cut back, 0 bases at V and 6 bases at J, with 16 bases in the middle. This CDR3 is CASSLGGITVSEQYF. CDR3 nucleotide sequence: TGCGCCAGCAGCTTGGGAGGCATAACGGTGAGCGAGCAGTACTTC.

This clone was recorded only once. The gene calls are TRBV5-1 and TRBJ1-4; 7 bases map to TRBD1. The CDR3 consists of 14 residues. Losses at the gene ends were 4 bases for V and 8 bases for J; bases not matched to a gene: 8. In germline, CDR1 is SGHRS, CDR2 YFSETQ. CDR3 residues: CASSPSDRVEKLFF. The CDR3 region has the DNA TGCGCCAGCAGCCCAAGCGACAGGGTCGAAAAACTGTTTTTT.

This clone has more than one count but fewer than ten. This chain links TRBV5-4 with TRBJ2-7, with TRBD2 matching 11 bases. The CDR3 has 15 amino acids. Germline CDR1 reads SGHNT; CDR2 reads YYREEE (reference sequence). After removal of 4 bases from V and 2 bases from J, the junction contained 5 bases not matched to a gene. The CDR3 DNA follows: TGTGCCAGCAGCCCTGGGACTAGCGGTACCTACGAGCAGTACTTC. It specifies CASSPGTSGTYEQYF.